This TCR beta chain derives from a study of blood T cell repertoires in COVID-19. In the study overall: Samples came from the United States, Italy and Spain, spanning acute and convalescent COVID-19. PBMCs, B-cell-depleted T cells, or T cells provided the cDNA or gDNA that made up the material.

Trimming at V came to 4 bases and at J to 3 bases, leaving 7 bases not matched to a gene. The CDR3 loop spans 15 amino acids. The germline gives CDR1 MNHEY, CDR2 SVGAGI. Authors' methods: Cell counts per sample came from amplifying reference gene primers. Profiled with immunoSEQ multiplex PCR; TCRdb holds only in-frame clones, not every one. Clonal size and the V and J genes are those of that table, whereas D and trimming came from the DNA. The data show around 70,000 clones, over 85% seen once. Source material: peripheral blood. The sequence came from a man aged 50-59 years with acute or convalescent COVID-19. The rearrangement joins TRBV6-5 to TRBJ2-5, with 8 bases aligning to TRBD2. The CDR3 reads CASSLRGDPKETQYF. The CDR3 DNA is TGTGCCAGCAGTTTGCGGGGGGATCCCAAAGAGACCCAGTACTTC.